The present entry profiles one T cell receptor beta chain with its context. Antigen unknown. The record originates from a study of cytomegalovirus exposure and HLA in healthy donors. On the study more broadly: For the roughly 400 genotyped donors, approximately 83% fell within the Caucasian-associated ancestry cluster. General study results and limits: In vitro checks showed that a few CMV-associated chains really do target CMV antigens.

This CDR3 region has 14 residues. CDR1 SGHNT and CDR2 YYREEE come from the germline V gene (reference sequence). The V end lost 0 bases, the J end lost 0 bases, and 6 bases lay between the germline ends. A multiplex PCR was run with 60 Vbeta primers and 13 Jbeta primers. How the authors handled the data: In a later analysis, some 80 million unique TCR beta chains included roughly 11 million shared by two or more donors. TCRdb's copy holds only in-frame clones and misses some; the assay was immunoSEQ multiplex PCR. From that table come the V and J calls and clone size; the DNA was used to work out D and trimming. The sample yields about 37,000 clones, 74% seen once. The donors were healthy bone marrow donors.

The sequence was obtained from a man aged 25 to 45 in good health and CMV-seronegative. V gene TRBV5-4 combines with J gene TRBJ1-1, with a possible D match to TRBD1 (5 bases). The sample comprised PBMCs. DNA of the CDR3: TGTGCCAGCAGCTTGGGACAGATGAACACTGAAGCTTTCTTT. It encodes CASSLGQMNTEAFF.